A selection of T cell receptor beta chains follows, all from one sample in a study of prognosis after radiotherapy for stage I lung cancer. In TCRdb, the multiplex PCR reads were re-called with MiXCR into one record per CDR3 protein. This table holds about 59,000 distinct CDR3 sequences, approximately 26% found once. Sequenced here: PBMCs, sampled before or after stereotactic body radiation therapy (not recorded which). Receptors were obtained from a donor over 45 with non-small cell lung cancer. Both conserved end residues are part of each CDR3. D genes are given only for firm matches. Size is omitted from some rows. Given values are once, few, many or a class for expanded clones.

clone_size d_call j_call v_call cdr3_nt cdr3_aa
many TRBD1 TRBJ2-4 TRBV30 TGTGCCTGGGGACAGGGGAGCAACATTCAGTACTTC CAWGQGSNIQYF
many TRBD1 TRBJ1-2 TRBV30 TGTGCCTGGAGTACCGGGACAGGGGCTCGCGGCTACACCTTC CAWSTGTGARGYTF
- TRBD1 TRBJ2-5 TRBV5-4 TGTGCCAGCAGCCTCAATAACAGGGGCGGCGAGACCCAGTACTTC CASSLNNRGGETQYF
many - TRBJ2-2 TRBV7-3 TGTGCCAGCAGCTCTAGGGCAAGGGGGACCACCGGGGAGCTGTTTTTT CASSSRARGTTGELFF
many - TRBJ2-2 TRBV6-4 TGTGCCAGCGCTCCGCGGAAAAACACCGGGGAGCTGTTTTTT CASAPRKNTGELFF
- - TRBJ2-1 TRBV6-2/TRBV6-3 TGTGCCAGCAGCCACCTTGGGCGTCGGGGTCGAGGAAATGAGCTGTTCTTC CASSHLGRRGRGNELFF
many - TRBJ2-5 TRBV7-2 TGTGCCAGCAGCCCACGGCCCAGAGAGACCCAGTACTTC CASSPRPRETQYF
many TRBD1 TRBJ2-2 TRBV19 TGTGCCAGTAGTTCCCGGGACAGGTTTATCGGGGAGCTGTTTTTT CASSSRDRFIGELFF
many - TRBJ1-2 TRBV4-1 TGCGCCAGCAGCCAAGATCGGGCCAGAACCCTCCTATTTGGTGGCTACACCTTC CASSQDRARTLLFGGYTF
many TRBD1 TRBJ2-2 TRBV2 TGTGCCAGCACTCAGGGGGGGACAGGGGCCGGGGAGCTGTTTTTT CASTQGGTGAGELFF
many - TRBJ2-5 TRBV6-1 TGTGCCAGCACATTGACAGGTTTCCTAGAGACCCAGTACTTC CASTLTGFLETQYF
few - TRBJ1-5 TRBV10-3 TGTGCCACCCAGGGGTCTAATCAGCCCCAGCATTTT CATQGSNQPQHF
many TRBD2 TRBJ2-1 TRBV7-6 TGTGCCAGCAGCGGCGGACTAGCGGGGTCCTACAATGAGCAGTTCTTC CASSGGLAGSYNEQFF
many TRBD1 TRBJ2-5 TRBV24-1 TGTGCCACCAGTGAAGGGGGGGGACAGGGGGGTCAGGAGACCCAGTACTTC CATSEGGGQGGQETQYF
many TRBD1 TRBJ1-2 TRBV20-1 TGCAGTGCACCAACAGGGGATGGCTACACCTTC CSAPTGDGYTF
- TRBD1 TRBJ1-5 TRBV30 TGTGCCTGGAGTGTCGGGACAGGGGCGGCGGGGCCGCCCCAGCATTTT CAWSVGTGAAGPPQHF
many - TRBJ1-1 TRBV9 TGTGCCAGCAGCGCCGATATCCGGCCTGGGGACACTGAAGCTTTCTTT CASSADIRPGDTEAFF
many - TRBJ2-7 TRBV18 TGTGCCAGCTCACCAAATCCGGACTCTTACGAGCAGTACTTC CASSPNPDSYEQYF
many TRBD1 TRBJ1-1 TRBV9 TGTGCCAGCAGCCTTACAGGGGGGCCTGAAGCTTTCTTT CASSLTGGPEAFF
many - TRBJ2-7 TRBV7-8 TGTGCCAGCAGCCCACTGGGAAAGGGATACGAGCAGTACTTC CASSPLGKGYEQYF
many - TRBJ2-2 TRBV6-1 TGTGCCAGCAGTCCAGGACAGTACACCGGGGAGCTGTTTTTT CASSPGQYTGELFF
many - TRBJ1-4 TRBV5-8 TGTGCCAGCAGCTTGTACAGGGATAATGAAAAACTGTTTTTT CASSLYRDNEKLFF
many TRBD2 TRBJ2-3 TRBV10-2 TGCGCCAGCAGGGGACTAGCGGGAATCACAGATACGCAGTATTTT CASRGLAGITDTQYF
many - TRBJ1-2 TRBV4-3 TGCGCCAGCAGCACCACGGGGCGCCGAAACTATGGCTACACCTTC CASSTTGRRNYGYTF
many - TRBJ2-1 TRBV24-1 TGTGCCACCAGTGATTTTGAGGGGCGGGACAATGAGCAGTTCTTC CATSDFEGRDNEQFF
many - TRBJ2-3 TRBV7-9 TGTGCCAGCAGCTTAGGAAGGGGTGATACGCAGTATTTT CASSLGRGDTQYF
- - TRBJ2-1 TRBV28 TGTGCCAGCAGCAACGGGGACTCCTCCTACAATGAGCAGTTCTTC CASSNGDSSYNEQFF
- - TRBJ2-5 TRBV29-1 TGCAGCGTTGAAAGCCCTAGCGCGGAAGATACCCAGTACTTC CSVESPSAEDTQYF
many - TRBJ1-6 TRBV12-3/TRBV12-4 TGTGCCAGCAGTTTAGGGGGGTTTAATTCACCCCTCCACTTT CASSLGGFNSPLHF
many - TRBJ1-1 TRBV6-1 TGTGCCAGCAGCTTCCCTGGGGGATACACTGAAGCTTTCTTT CASSFPGGYTEAFF